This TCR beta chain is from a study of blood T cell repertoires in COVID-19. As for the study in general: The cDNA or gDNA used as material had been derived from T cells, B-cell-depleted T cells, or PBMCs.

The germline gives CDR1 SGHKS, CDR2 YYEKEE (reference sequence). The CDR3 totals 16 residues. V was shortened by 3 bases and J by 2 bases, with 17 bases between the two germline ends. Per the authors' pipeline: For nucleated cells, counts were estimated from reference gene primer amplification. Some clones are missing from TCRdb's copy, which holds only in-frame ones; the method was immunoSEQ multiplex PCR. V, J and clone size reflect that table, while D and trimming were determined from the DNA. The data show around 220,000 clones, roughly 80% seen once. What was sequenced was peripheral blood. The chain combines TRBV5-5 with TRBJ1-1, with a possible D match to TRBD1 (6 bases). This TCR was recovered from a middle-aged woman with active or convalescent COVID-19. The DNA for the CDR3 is TGTGCCAGCAGCTCAGGTTCGGGACACATTAACACTGAAGCTTTCTTT. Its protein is CASSSGSGHINTEAFF.